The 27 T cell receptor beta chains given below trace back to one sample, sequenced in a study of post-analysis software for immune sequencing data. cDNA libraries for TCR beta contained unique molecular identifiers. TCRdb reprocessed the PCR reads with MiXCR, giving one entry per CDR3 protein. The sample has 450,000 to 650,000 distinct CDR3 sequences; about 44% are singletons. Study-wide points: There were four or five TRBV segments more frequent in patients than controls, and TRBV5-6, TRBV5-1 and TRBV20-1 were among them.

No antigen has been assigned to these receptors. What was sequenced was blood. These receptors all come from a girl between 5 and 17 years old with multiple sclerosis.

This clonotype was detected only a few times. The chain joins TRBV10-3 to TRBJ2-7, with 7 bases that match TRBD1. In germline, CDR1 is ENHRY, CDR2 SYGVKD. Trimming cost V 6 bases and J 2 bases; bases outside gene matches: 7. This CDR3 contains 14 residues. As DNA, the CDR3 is TGTGCCATCAGCGCCGGGACAGTTGCCTACGAGCAGTACTTC. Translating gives CAISAGTVAYEQYF.

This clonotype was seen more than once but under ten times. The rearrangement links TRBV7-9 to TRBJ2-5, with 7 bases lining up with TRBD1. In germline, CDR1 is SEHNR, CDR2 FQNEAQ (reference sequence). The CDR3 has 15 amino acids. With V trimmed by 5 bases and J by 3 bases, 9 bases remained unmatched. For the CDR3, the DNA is TGTGCCAGCAGCCTCAGGGGGATTGGCGAAGAGACCCAGTACTTC. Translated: CASSLRGIGEETQYF.

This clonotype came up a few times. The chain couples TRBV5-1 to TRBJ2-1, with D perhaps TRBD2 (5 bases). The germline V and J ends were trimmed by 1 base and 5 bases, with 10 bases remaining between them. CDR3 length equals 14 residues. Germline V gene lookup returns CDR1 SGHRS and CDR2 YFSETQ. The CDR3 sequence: CASSLRTGNNEQFF. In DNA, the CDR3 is TGCGCCAGCAGCTTGAGAACGGGGAACAATGAGCAGTTCTTC.

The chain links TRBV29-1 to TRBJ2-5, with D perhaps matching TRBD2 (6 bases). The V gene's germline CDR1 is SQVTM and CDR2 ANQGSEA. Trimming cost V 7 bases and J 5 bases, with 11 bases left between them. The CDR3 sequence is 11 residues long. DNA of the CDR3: TGCAGCGCCAGGGAGGCGGAGACCCAGTACTTC. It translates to CSAREAETQYF.

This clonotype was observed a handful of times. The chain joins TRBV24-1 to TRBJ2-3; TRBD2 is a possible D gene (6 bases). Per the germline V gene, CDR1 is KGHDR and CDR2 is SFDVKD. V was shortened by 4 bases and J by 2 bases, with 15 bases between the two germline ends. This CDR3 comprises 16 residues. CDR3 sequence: CATSDPVSGNTDTQYF. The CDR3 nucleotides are TGTGCCACCAGTGACCCCGTTAGCGGAAACACAGATACGCAGTATTTT.

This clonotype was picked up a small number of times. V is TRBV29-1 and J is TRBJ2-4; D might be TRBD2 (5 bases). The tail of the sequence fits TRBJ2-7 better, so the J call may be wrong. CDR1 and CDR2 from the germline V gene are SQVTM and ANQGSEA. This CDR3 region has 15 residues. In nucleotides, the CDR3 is TGCAGCGTTGAAGATCAGAATAGCGCGACCTACGAGCAGTACTTC. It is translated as CSVEDQNSATYEQYF.

The CDR3 is CASSLLGQGVVTGELFF. DNA of the CDR3: TGCGCCAGCAGCTTGTTGGGACAGGGAGTCGTTACCGGGGAGCTGTTTTTT. The chain employs TRBV5-1 and TRBJ2-2; 9 nucleotides agree with TRBD1. Germline V gene data show CDR1 as SGHRS and CDR2 as YFSETQ. The CDR3 length is 17 residues. V was clipped by 1 base and J by 5 bases; unmatched bases: 9.

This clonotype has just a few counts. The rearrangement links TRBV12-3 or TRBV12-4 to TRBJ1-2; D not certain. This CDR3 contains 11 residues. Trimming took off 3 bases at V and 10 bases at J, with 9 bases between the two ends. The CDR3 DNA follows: TGTGCCAGCAGTTTGATAACATCCTACACCTTC. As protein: CASSLITSYTF.

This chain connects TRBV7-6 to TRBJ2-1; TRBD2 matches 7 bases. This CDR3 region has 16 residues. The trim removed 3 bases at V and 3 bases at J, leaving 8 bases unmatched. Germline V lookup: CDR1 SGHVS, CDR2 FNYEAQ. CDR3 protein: CASSFLLREVYNEQFF. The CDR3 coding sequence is TGTGCCAGCAGCTTCCTCCTCCGGGAGGTCTACAATGAGCAGTTCTTC.

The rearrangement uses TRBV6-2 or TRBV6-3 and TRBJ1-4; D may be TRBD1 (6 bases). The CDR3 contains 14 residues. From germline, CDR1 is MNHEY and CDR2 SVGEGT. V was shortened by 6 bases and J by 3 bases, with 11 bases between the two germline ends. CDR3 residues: CASRPQGANEKLFF. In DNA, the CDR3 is TGTGCCAGCAGGCCACAGGGAGCTAATGAAAAACTGTTTTTT.

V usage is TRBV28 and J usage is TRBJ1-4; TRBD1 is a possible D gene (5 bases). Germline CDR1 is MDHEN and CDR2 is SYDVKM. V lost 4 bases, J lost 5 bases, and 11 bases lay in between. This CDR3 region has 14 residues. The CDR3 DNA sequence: TGTGCCAGCAGTTCCCCGACAGTAAATGAAAAACTGTTTTTT. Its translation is CASSSPTVNEKLFF.

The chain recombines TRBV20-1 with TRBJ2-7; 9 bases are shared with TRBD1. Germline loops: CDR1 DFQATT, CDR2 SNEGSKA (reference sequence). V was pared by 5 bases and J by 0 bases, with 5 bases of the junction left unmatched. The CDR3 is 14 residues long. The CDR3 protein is CSALRDRVSYEQYF. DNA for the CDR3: TGCAGTGCTCTCCGGGACAGGGTCTCCTACGAGCAGTACTTC.

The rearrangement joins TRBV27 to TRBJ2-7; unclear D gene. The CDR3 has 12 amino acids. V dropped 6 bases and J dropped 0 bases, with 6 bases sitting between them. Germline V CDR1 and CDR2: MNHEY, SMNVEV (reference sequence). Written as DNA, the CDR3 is TGTGCCAGCAGAACTGCCTCCTACGAGCAGTACTTC. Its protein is CASRTASYEQYF.

DNA for the CDR3: TGTGCCAGCAGTTACCCACCGGACGGATTGAACACTGAAGCTTTCTTT. Its translation: CASSYPPDGLNTEAFF. V and J are TRBV6-6 and TRBJ1-1; D gene unclear. The ends were cut back, 2 bases at V and 0 bases at J, with 13 bases in the middle. This CDR3 is built from 16 residues. Germline assignment: CDR1 MNHNY and CDR2 SVGAGI (reference sequence).

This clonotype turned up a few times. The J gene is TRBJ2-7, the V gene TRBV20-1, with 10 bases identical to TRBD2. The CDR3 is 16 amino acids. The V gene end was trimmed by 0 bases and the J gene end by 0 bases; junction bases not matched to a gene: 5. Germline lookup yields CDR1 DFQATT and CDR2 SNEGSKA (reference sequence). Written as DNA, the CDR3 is TGCAGTGCTAGAGATCAAGCTAGCGGGAGCTCCTACGAGCAGTACTTC. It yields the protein CSARDQASGSSYEQYF.

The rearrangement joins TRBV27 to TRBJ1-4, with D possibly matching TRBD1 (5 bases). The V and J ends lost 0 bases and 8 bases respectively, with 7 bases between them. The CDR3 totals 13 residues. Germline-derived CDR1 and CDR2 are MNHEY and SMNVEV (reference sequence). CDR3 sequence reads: CASSLSGVEKLFF. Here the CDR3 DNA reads TGTGCCAGCAGTTTATCAGGGGTGGAAAAACTGTTTTTT.

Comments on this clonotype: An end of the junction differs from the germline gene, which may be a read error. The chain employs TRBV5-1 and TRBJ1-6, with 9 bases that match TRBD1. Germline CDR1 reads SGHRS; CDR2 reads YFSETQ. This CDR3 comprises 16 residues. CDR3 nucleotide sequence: TGCGCCAGCAGCTTGACCCGACAGGGGGATAATCCACCCCCCCACTTT. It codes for CASSLTRQGDNPPPHF.

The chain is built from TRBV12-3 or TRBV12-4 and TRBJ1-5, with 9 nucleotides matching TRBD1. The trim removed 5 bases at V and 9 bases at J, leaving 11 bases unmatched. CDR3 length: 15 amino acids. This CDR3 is CASSPRDRALAPQHF. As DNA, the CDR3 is TGTGCCAGCAGTCCGCGGGACAGGGCCTTGGCGCCCCAGCATTTT.

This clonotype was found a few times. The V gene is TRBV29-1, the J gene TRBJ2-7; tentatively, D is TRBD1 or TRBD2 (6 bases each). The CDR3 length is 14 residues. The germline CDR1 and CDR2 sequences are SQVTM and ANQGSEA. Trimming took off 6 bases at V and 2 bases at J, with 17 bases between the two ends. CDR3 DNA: TGCAGCGTGGAGGGACAAGGCCTTGCCTACGAGCAGTACTTC. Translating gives CSVEGQGLAYEQYF.

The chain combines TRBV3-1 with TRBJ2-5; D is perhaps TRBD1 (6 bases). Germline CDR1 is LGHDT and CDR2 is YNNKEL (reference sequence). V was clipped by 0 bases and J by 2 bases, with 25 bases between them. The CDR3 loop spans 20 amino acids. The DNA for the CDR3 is TGTGCCAGCAGCCAAGATGAAGTTATGGGGATAGACAGGATACAAGAGACCCAGTACTTC. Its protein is CASSQDEVMGIDRIQETQYF.

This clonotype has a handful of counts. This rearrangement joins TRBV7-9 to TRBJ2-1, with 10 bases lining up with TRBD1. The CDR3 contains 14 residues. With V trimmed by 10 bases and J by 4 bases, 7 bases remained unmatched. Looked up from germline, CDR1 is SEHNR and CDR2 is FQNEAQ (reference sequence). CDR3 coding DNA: TGTGCCATCGTTCCGGGACAGGGGTACAATGAGCAGTTCTTC. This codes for CAIVPGQGYNEQFF.

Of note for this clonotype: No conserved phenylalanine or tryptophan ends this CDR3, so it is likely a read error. This CDR3 is CASSSDTRSGLNTDTQYC. DNA of the CDR3: TGTGCCAGCAGCAGCGACACTCGTAGCGGGCTGAACACAGATACGCAGTATTGT. The V and J genes are TRBV5-6 and TRBJ2-3, with TRBD2 matching 7 bases. The germline V gene has CDR1 SGHDT and CDR2 YYEEEE. This CDR3 spans 18 amino acids. With V trimmed by 4 bases and J by 2 bases, 16 bases remained unmatched.

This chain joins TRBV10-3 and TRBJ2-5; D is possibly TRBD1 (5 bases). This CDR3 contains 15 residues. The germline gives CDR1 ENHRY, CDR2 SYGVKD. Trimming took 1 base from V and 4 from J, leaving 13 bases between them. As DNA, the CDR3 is TGTGCCATCAGTGAGTTTAGTACAGGCCGAGAGACCCAGTACTTC. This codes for CAISEFSTGRETQYF.

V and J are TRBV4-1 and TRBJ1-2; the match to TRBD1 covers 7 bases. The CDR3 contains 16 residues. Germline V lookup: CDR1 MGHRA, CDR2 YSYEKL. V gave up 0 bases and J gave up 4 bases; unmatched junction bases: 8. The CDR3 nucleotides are TGCGCCAGCAGCCAAGATCTGGGCAGGGGGGGCTATGGCTACACCTTC. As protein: CASSQDLGRGGYGYTF.

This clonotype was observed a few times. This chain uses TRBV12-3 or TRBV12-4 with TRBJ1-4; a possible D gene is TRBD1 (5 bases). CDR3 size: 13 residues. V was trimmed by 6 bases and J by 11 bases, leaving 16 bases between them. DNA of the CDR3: TGTGCCAGCAGCCAAACCCCGGACATGAAACTGTTTTTT. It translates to CASSQTPDMKLFF.

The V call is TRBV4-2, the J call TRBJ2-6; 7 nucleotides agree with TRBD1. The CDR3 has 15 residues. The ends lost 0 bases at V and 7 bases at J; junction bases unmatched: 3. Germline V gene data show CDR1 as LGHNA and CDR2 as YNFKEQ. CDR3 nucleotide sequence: TGTGCCAGCAGCCAAGACCACAGGGGTGCCAACGTCCTGACTTTC. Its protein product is CASSQDHRGANVLTF.

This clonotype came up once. In nucleotides, the CDR3 is TGCGCCAGCAGCTTAGAAGTGATGACTAGCGGGAGAGGCTACGAGCAGTACTTC. Translated, it gives CASSLEVMTSGRGYEQYF. The J gene is TRBJ2-7, the V gene TRBV5-1; TRBD2 matches at 12 bases. The V gene end was trimmed by 2 bases and the J gene end by 3 bases; junction bases not matched to a gene: 12. Per germline, CDR1 SGHRS and CDR2 YFSETQ. The CDR3 is made up of 18 amino acids. The full variable domain, in which reference TRBV5-1 and TRBJ2-7 provide the parts outside the CDR3, is KAGVTQTPRYLIKTRGQQVTLSCSPISGHRSVSWYQQTPGQGLQFLFEYFSETQRNKGNFPGRFSGRQFSNSRSEMNVSTLELGDSALYLCASSLEVMTSGRGYEQYFGPGTRLTVT.